The clone carrying this TCR beta chain was recorded many times. Its antigen is not identified. V shed 6 bases and J 2 bases; nucleotides not matched to a gene: 8. CDR3 size: 15 residues. In germline, CDR1 is SNHLY, CDR2 FYNNEI. The data were obtained in a study of T cells in Graves' hyperthyroidism and ophthalmopathy. Findings and limits, study-wide: The majority of expanded thyroid clonotypes above 0.001 also appeared in blood.

TCR beta CDR3 regions were amplified from RNA. HTBI primers were employed in a first-round RT-PCR of the TCR CDR3. A single record per CDR3 protein comes from TCRdb applying MiXCR to the multiplex PCR reads. The sample carries some 720,000 distinct CDR3 sequences, around 17% recorded once. Hyperthyroidism had been newly diagnosed in patients aged 18 to 65, and its duration was under 2 months. Exclusion criteria comprised uncontrolled infection, other autoimmune disease, pregnancy or lactation. Material for sequencing was blood. The receptor's source is a young man with Graves' hyperthyroidism. V is TRBV2 and J is TRBJ2-3; 7 bases agree with TRBD1. The CDR3 DNA is TGTGCCAGCAGCCTGGGACAGTTGATCACAGATACGCAGTATTTT. It codes for CASSLGQLITDTQYF.